Below, 26 T cell receptor beta chains from the same sample are listed, as sequenced in a study of T cell repertoires in cytomegalovirus infection. Their antigens remain unidentified. TCRdb re-analysed the reads in MiXCR, keeping a single row per CDR3 protein. The repertoire has around 710,000 distinct CDR3 sequences, roughly 28% of them found once; the top ten carry about an eighth. Sequenced material: cultured CD8+ T cells from PBMCs, taken from culture after CMV antigen stimulation. The source is a human donor in good health (CMV status not recorded). Some clones in this sample may be carry-over from other donors' samples.

The chain joins TRBV12-3 or TRBV12-4 to TRBJ2-1, with TRBD1 matching 8 bases. This CDR3 is 14 amino acids long. The ends lost 6 bases at V and 6 bases at J; junction bases unmatched: 7. In DNA form, the CDR3 reads TGTGCCAGCAGAACCGGGACAGGCTTCAATGAGCAGTTCTTC. Its protein product is CASRTGTGFNEQFF.

The chain couples TRBV12-3 or TRBV12-4 to TRBJ2-1, with D perhaps matching TRBD2 (7 bases). V gave up 3 bases and J gave up 4 bases, with 13 bases separating them. The CDR3 covers 15 residues. The CDR3 region has the DNA TGTGCCAGCAGTTTTGGGGGGGCCGGGTACAATGAGCAGTTCTTC. It encodes CASSFGGAGYNEQFF.

The chain carries TRBV29-1 and TRBJ1-1; the match to TRBD1 covers 8 bases. Trimming at V came to 7 bases and at J to 5 bases, leaving 9 bases not matched to a gene. Germline CDR1 is SQVTM and CDR2 is ANQGSEA. There are 13 residues in the CDR3. CDR3 loop: CSGAGGPGTEAFF. The CDR3 DNA is TGCAGCGGAGCAGGGGGCCCCGGGACTGAAGCTTTCTTT.

The chain has TRBV15 and TRBJ2-5, with 9 positions matching TRBD1. Trimming cost V 1 base and J 5 bases; bases outside gene matches: 8. Germline CDR1 reads LNHNV; CDR2 reads YYDKDF (reference sequence). The CDR3 loop spans 16 amino acids. CDR3: CATSRGDRVRAETQYF. As DNA, the CDR3 is TGTGCCACCAGCAGAGGGGACAGGGTCCGCGCTGAGACCCAGTACTTC.

The CDR3 loop reads CASSFGPLNSPLHF. DNA of the CDR3: TGTGCCAGCAGTTTCGGCCCCTTAAATTCACCCCTCCACTTT. The chain has TRBV12-3 or TRBV12-4 and TRBJ1-6; D not certain. V was pared by 3 bases and J by 7 bases, with 10 bases between. The CDR3 is 14 residues long.

Only a few counts were recorded for this clonotype. The rearrangement joins TRBV12-3 or TRBV12-4 to TRBJ2-1, with 9 bases matching TRBD1. CDR3 length equals 15 residues. Trimming at V came to 6 bases and at J to 7 bases, leaving 10 bases not matched to a gene. This CDR3 reads CASSPPGQGWNEQFF. CDR3 sequence (DNA): TGTGCCAGCAGCCCTCCGGGACAGGGCTGGAATGAGCAGTTCTTC.

V gene TRBV11-1 combines with J gene TRBJ2-1; 7 nucleotides agree with TRBD1. The germline CDR1 and CDR2 sequences are SGHAT and FQDESV (reference sequence). V dropped 1 base and J dropped 7; count of bases not matched to a gene: 4. The CDR3 is made up of 14 amino acids. Here the CDR3 DNA reads TGTGCCAGCAGCTTAGTAAGGGGGCGTAATGAGCAGTTCTTC. Amino acids: CASSLVRGRNEQFF.

The chain joins TRBV4-1 to TRBJ1-1, with D uncertain. CDR3 size: 15 residues. V gave up 2 bases and J gave up 0 bases, with 10 bases separating them. Germline CDR1 reads MGHRA; CDR2 reads YSYEKL. CDR3 in DNA: TGCGCCAGCAGCCAATTTGCCGGTATGAACACTGAAGCTTTCTTT. This translates into CASSQFAGMNTEAFF.

This rearrangement joins TRBV4-1 to TRBJ2-5; TRBD1 agrees at 8 bases. This CDR3 comprises 15 residues. Germline CDR1 and CDR2: MGHRA and YSYEKL. V was clipped by 1 base and J by 5 bases; unmatched bases: 6. The DNA for the CDR3 is TGCGCCAGCAGCCAAGGCGGGACAGGCGCGGAGACCCAGTACTTC. It specifies CASSQGGTGAETQYF.

The gene calls are TRBV2 and TRBJ2-3; D remains ambiguous. Germline values: CDR1 SNHLY, CDR2 FYNNEI. Trimming took off 0 bases at V and 6 bases at J, with 16 bases between the two ends. CDR3 size: 16 residues. CDR3 nucleotides: TGTGCCAGCAGTGAAGCGCACAGCGCAGCACGCGATACGCAGTATTTT. This sequence encodes CASSEAHSAARDTQYF.

The gene calls are TRBV7-9 and TRBJ1-1, with 7 positions matching TRBD1. From germline, CDR1 is SEHNR and CDR2 FQNEAQ (reference sequence). The V segment lost 6 bases and the J segment 3 bases; nucleotides outside the gene matches: 10. The CDR3 is 15 residues long. The CDR3 loop reads CASRNPGGGDTEAFF. The CDR3 bases are TGTGCCAGCAGAAACCCAGGGGGAGGGGACACTGAAGCTTTCTTT.

The sample holds one count of this clonotype. The chain links TRBV4-1 to TRBJ2-3, with 11 bases aligning to TRBD2. The germline CDR1 and CDR2 sequences are MGHRA and YSYEKL. The CDR3 covers 15 residues. The V and J ends lost 3 bases and 6 bases, in that order; junction bases with no gene match: 5. The CDR3 coding sequence is TGCGCCAGCAGCCAGGGTAGCGGGGGGGGGGATACGCAGTATTTT. Translating gives CASSQGSGGGDTQYF.

This clonotype was recorded many times. The chain has TRBV7-2 and TRBJ2-5; perhaps TRBD1 as D (5 bases). Germline V CDR1 and CDR2: SGHTA, FQGNSA. With 2 bases removed from V and 5 bases from J, the gap between germline ends came to 12 bases. CDR3 length equals 14 residues. The CDR3 DNA follows: TGTGCCAGCAGCTTACGGACATTTTCGGAGACCCAGTACTTC. It yields the protein CASSLRTFSETQYF.

This clonotype was observed a few times. V usage is TRBV11-3 and J usage is TRBJ2-3; no reliable D call. The V end was cut by 0 bases, the J end by 5 bases, with 9 bases between. Looked up from germline, CDR1 is SGHNT and CDR2 is YENEEA. This CDR3 has 14 residues. CDR3 residues: CASSLEGFIDTQYF. DNA of the CDR3: TGTGCCAGCAGCTTAGAAGGGTTTATAGATACGCAGTATTTT. Variable domain in full (rest from reference TRBV11-3 and TRBJ2-3): EAGVVQSPRYKIIEKKQPVAFWCNPISGHNTLYWYLQNLGQGPELLIRYENEEAVDDSQLPKDRFSAERLKGVDSTLKIQPAELGDSAVYLCASSLEGFIDTQYFGPGTRLTVL.

The rearrangement uses TRBV7-3 and TRBJ1-4; D gene unclear. The CDR3 sequence is 14 residues long. Between the trimmed V and J ends, which lost 2 bases and 8 bases, there was a span of 12 bases. The germline gives CDR1 SGHTA, CDR2 FQGTGA. This chain's CDR3 is CASSLDSLREKLFF. The CDR3 DNA reads as TGTGCCAGCAGCTTAGATTCGCTTAGGGAAAAACTGTTTTTT.

This clonotype showed up many times. As DNA, the CDR3 is TGTGCTAGTCGGCAGGGGGTTACTGAAGCTTTCTTT. Its protein is CASRQGVTEAFF. The V gene is TRBV12-5, the J gene TRBJ1-1; 7 bases map to TRBD1. The CDR3 has 12 residues. V shed 8 bases, J shed 5 bases, and the junction held 5 bases outside the gene matches. CDR1 and CDR2 (germline): LGHNT, FRNRAP.

This clonotype was found many times. This rearrangement joins TRBV7-3 to TRBJ1-2, with D possibly being TRBD1 (5 bases). The CDR3 has 15 amino acids. Trimming took off 4 bases at V and 9 bases at J, with 21 bases between the two ends. Per the germline V gene, CDR1 is SGHTA and CDR2 is FQGTGA. CDR3 DNA sequence: TGTGCCAGCAGCTCCGGACCTCCAGGGACGGGTCGCTACACCTTC. Translated: CASSSGPPGTGRYTF.

Regarding this clonotype: One end of the junction is discordant with germline, which a read error may explain. The chain uses TRBV27 and TRBJ1-4, with D hard to call. The germline V gene encodes CDR1 MNHEY and CDR2 SMNVEV (reference sequence). The CDR3 totals 13 residues. The CDR3 bases are TGTGCCAGCCGACCTTCAACTGATGAAAAACTGTTTTTT. Encoded protein: CASRPSTDEKLFF.

This clonotype was detected a few times. The V and J genes are TRBV4-2 and TRBJ2-3; 7 positions match TRBD2. The V gene end was trimmed by 0 bases and the J gene end by 1 base; junction bases not matched to a gene: 4. CDR3 length: 16 amino acids. CDR1 is LGHNA and CDR2 is YNFKEQ in the germline V gene. The CDR3 DNA sequence: TGTGCCAGCAGCCAAGATCCGGGGGGACGCACAGATACGCAGTATTTT. Translating gives CASSQDPGGRTDTQYF.

The V and J genes are TRBV4-1 and TRBJ1-5; D unclear. The CDR3 consists of 15 residues. The V gene lost 0 bases and the J gene lost 7 bases, with 13 bases spanning the gap. Germline lookup yields CDR1 MGHRA and CDR2 YSYEKL. In nucleotides, the CDR3 is TGCGCCAGCAGCCAAGATACAACATTAGGGCAGCCCCAGCATTTT. This encodes CASSQDTTLGQPQHF.

CDR3 coding DNA: TGTGCCAGCAGCTTAGCACTAGCGGGGATGGATGAGCAGTTCTTC. Translation gives CASSLALAGMDEQFF. The rearrangement joins TRBV7-6 to TRBJ2-1; 10 bases line up with TRBD2. The CDR3 contains 15 residues. Germline V gene sequence: CDR1 SGHVS, CDR2 FNYEAQ. J lost 8 bases, V lost 0 bases, and 4 bases had no gene match.

V gene TRBV7-2 combines with J gene TRBJ1-2; D remains unclear. Germline CDR1 SGHTA, CDR2 FQGNSA. This CDR3 is built from 15 residues. Trimming took 2 bases from V and 0 from J, leaving 10 bases between them. CDR3 DNA: TGTGCCAGCAGCTTATTCCACGGAACTAACTATGGCTACACCTTC. This gives the protein CASSLFHGTNYGYTF.

V gene TRBV5-4 combines with J gene TRBJ2-2; 8 nucleotides line up with TRBD2. This CDR3 is built from 18 residues. The junction had 7 bases not matched to a gene; V was cut back by 0 bases and J by 0 bases. The V gene's germline CDR1 is SGHNT and CDR2 YYREEE (reference sequence). The DNA of the CDR3 is TGTGCCAGCAGCTTGGCCACAGCGGGGGTCGCGAACACCGGGGAGCTGTTTTTT. Translated, it gives CASSLATAGVANTGELFF.

At least ten counts were recorded for this clonotype. V gene TRBV4-1 combines with J gene TRBJ2-1; 11 bases are a match to TRBD2. CDR1 is MGHRA and CDR2 is YSYEKL in the germline V gene. CDR3 size: 20 residues. V lost 0 bases and J lost 7; bases outside the gene matches: 17. The CDR3 DNA sequence: TGCGCCAGCAGCCAAGATTTGGGGCTAGCGGGGGGCGGGGCCCGGAATGAGCAGTTCTTC. This gives the protein CASSQDLGLAGGGARNEQFF.

This clonotype was counted only a few times. V usage is TRBV7-6 and J usage is TRBJ1-6, with TRBD1 matching over 8 bases. CDR1 and CDR2 (germline): SGHVS, FNYEAQ. The J segment lost 8 bases and the V segment lost 4 bases, leaving 4 bases of the junction unmatched. There are 14 residues in the CDR3. CDR3 DNA sequence: TGTGCCAGCAGCTATCAGGGGGCCTATTCACCCCTCCACTTT. Amino acid sequence: CASSYQGAYSPLHF.

The CDR3 loop reads CASSFVGVTGELFF. CDR3 nucleotides: TGCGCCAGCAGCTTTGTAGGGGTCACCGGGGAGCTGTTTTTT. The chain links TRBV4-1 to TRBJ2-2, with D perhaps TRBD1 (5 bases). The V end lost 5 bases, the J end lost 4 bases, and 11 bases lay between the germline ends. The CDR3 is made up of 14 amino acids. Germline V gene data show CDR1 as MGHRA and CDR2 as YSYEKL.